This T cell receptor beta chain was profiled in a study of T cells in Graves' hyperthyroidism and ophthalmopathy. RNA transcripts gave rise to amplified TCR beta CDR3 regions. TCR CDR3 underwent first-round RT-PCR with the HTBI primer set. TCRdb used MiXCR to reprocess the multiplex PCR reads, holding one entry per CDR3 protein. Of about 410,000 distinct CDR3 sequences listed, roughly 14% are singletons. Each ophthalmopathy patient scored at least 3 on the Clinical Activity Score and at least 4 on NOSPECS grade, with duration under 3 months. Findings and limits, study-wide: In the blood, most expanded thyroid clonotypes above 0.001 appeared as well. By a 13 V-J model, ophthalmopathy was set apart from stable hyperthyroidism.

V was pared by 0 bases and J by 4 bases, with 10 bases of the junction left unmatched. The CDR3 is 17 residues long. Germline V gene data show CDR1 as DFQATT and CDR2 as SNEGSKA (reference sequence). Notes on this clonotype: Its antigen is undetermined.

This clonotype originated in a man between 18 and 29 years old with Graves' ophthalmopathy. Sequencing was carried out using blood. J is TRBJ1-3 and V is TRBV20-1, with TRBD1 matching over 9 bases. For the CDR3, the DNA is TGCAGTGCTAGAGATTTGGGAGACAGGGGGATAGGAAACACCATATATTTT. It specifies CSARDLGDRGIGNTIYF.